Following are 10 T cell receptor beta chains from one sample sequenced in a study of CD8 T cells in ankylosing spondylitis. Study outcomes and limitations: Ankylosing spondylitis blood seemed to carry a telltale TCR beta motif made of fewer than ten highly homologous variants.

No antigen is known for these receptors. TCRdb recomputed calls from the 5' RACE reads with MiXCR, one row per CDR3 protein. The table lists about 540,000 distinct CDR3 sequences, roughly 13% of them singletons, with under 7.5% in the top ten. Sequenced material: blood, either unsorted or a sorted T cell fraction (not recorded which). All receptors come from a male donor with ankylosing spondylitis.

Only a few counts were recorded for this clonotype. This rearrangement joins TRBV7-2 to TRBJ1-1, with D possibly matching TRBD1 (6 bases). The germline V and J ends were trimmed by 2 bases and 1 base, with 8 bases remaining between them. In germline, CDR1 is SGHTA, CDR2 FQGNSA. The CDR3 runs 14 residues. CDR3 DNA: TGTGCCAGCAGCTTACGGGGACAGAACACTGAAGCTTTCTTT. It is translated as CASSLRGQNTEAFF. The whole variable domain, remainder taken from reference TRBV7-2 and TRBJ1-1, is GAGVSQSPSNKVTEKGKDVELRCDPISGHTALYWYRQSLGQGLEFLIYFQGNSAPDKSGLPSDRFSAERTGGSVSTLTIQRTQQEDSAVYLCASSLRGQNTEAFFGQGTRLTVV.

This clonotype was counted only a few times. J is TRBJ2-3 and V is TRBV20-1; 10 positions match TRBD2. Germline V gives CDR1 DFQATT, CDR2 SNEGSKA (reference sequence). V shed 0 bases and J 5 bases; nucleotides not matched to a gene: 11. This CDR3 is 17 amino acids long. The CDR3 loop is CSARDGIPSGRGDTQYF. The CDR3 DNA reads as TGCAGTGCTAGAGACGGTATACCTAGCGGGAGAGGAGATACGCAGTATTTT.

This clonotype appeared a few times. The chain carries TRBV20-1 and TRBJ1-4; the D gene is possibly TRBD1 (5 bases). The CDR3 has 13 residues. Germline V gene lookup returns CDR1 DFQATT and CDR2 SNEGSKA (reference sequence). Trimming took 5 bases from V and 4 from J, leaving 11 bases between them. CDR3 loop: CSASGGGNEKLFF. The CDR3 nucleotides read TGCAGTGCTTCCGGGGGGGGTAATGAAAAACTGTTTTTT.

The CDR3 DNA sequence: TGTGCCAGCAGTGAAACTGCCGGGGCTCAGCCCCAGCATTTT. This sequence encodes CASSETAGAQPQHF. The chain links TRBV6-1 to TRBJ1-5, with D perhaps TRBD1 (5 bases). Germline V CDR1 and CDR2: MNHNS, SASEGT. Trimming left V 2 bases short and J 6 bases short, with 11 bases between. The CDR3 is 14 amino acids.

V and J are TRBV28 and TRBJ2-5; 10 bases align to TRBD2. CDR1 is MDHEN and CDR2 is SYDVKM in the germline V gene. CDR3 length: 15 residues. The V and J ends lost 5 bases and 5 bases, in that order; junction bases with no gene match: 8. The CDR3 loop reads CASSPGTSAGETQYF. CDR3 DNA: TGTGCCAGCAGTCCGGGGACTAGCGCTGGGGAGACCCAGTACTTC.

The rearrangement joins TRBV2 to TRBJ2-3; D unresolved. V was clipped by 2 bases and J by 6 bases, with 6 bases between them. The CDR3 has 12 residues. Per the germline V gene, CDR1 is SNHLY and CDR2 is FYNNEI. CDR3 DNA sequence: TGTGCCAGCAGTGAACGGCCGGATACGCAGTATTTT. Translation gives CASSERPDTQYF.

The V gene is TRBV5-1, the J gene TRBJ2-5; D is ambiguous. The V and J ends lost 0 bases and 3 bases respectively, with 15 bases between them. The germline gives CDR1 SGHRS, CDR2 YFSETQ. The CDR3 is 16 amino acids. The CDR3 here is CASSLGTRPYKETQYF. The CDR3 DNA reads as TGCGCCAGCAGCTTGGGAACGCGCCCTTATAAAGAGACCCAGTACTTC.

This clonotype was found a few times. The chain carries TRBV14 and TRBJ1-2, with D unclear. Trimming removed 0 bases at V and 5 bases at J, with 10 bases between. The CDR3 spans 14 residues. Looked up from germline, CDR1 is SGHDN and CDR2 is FVKESK. DNA for the CDR3: TGTGCCAGCAGCCAAGACCGAGAGTGGTATGGCTACACCTTC. It specifies CASSQDREWYGYTF.

This clonotype was counted a few times. The chain combines TRBV5-1 with TRBJ1-2; unclear D gene. Trimming shortened V by 0 bases and J by 2 bases, and 8 bases separated the two germline ends. CDR3 length: 14 residues. The V gene's germline CDR1 is SGHRS and CDR2 YFSETQ. The CDR3: CASSLDHVNYGYTF. The CDR3 DNA is TGCGCCAGCAGCTTGGACCACGTGAACTATGGCTACACCTTC.

This clonotype was counted many times. The rearrangement joins TRBV19 to TRBJ1-1; TRBD1 matches at 11 bases. The V gene end was trimmed by 5 bases and the J gene end by 5 bases; junction bases not matched to a gene: 4. CDR1 and CDR2 from the germline V gene are LNHDA and SQIVND (reference sequence). This CDR3 is 14 amino acids long. The CDR3 loop reads CASSPDRGRTEAFF. The CDR3 nucleotides are TGTGCCAGTAGTCCGGACAGGGGGCGGACTGAAGCTTTCTTT.